The next 26 T cell receptor beta chains were all read from a single sample in a study of OX40 agonist ivuxolimab in advanced cancers. Clones were read by immunoSEQ multiplex PCR, and TCRdb kept only the in-frame ones, dropping some. The sample holds 65,000 to 75,000 clones, around 84% seen once. Sequenced here: CD4+ or CD8+ T cells sorted from blood, sampled in a trial of the OX40 agonist ivuxolimab. The receptors come from an adult with an advanced solid tumor such as melanoma, head and neck, liver or kidney cancer.

The rearrangement uses TRBV5-1 and TRBJ2-5, with D maybe TRBD1 (7 bases). The last part of the DNA fits TRBJ2-7 better; the J call may be wrong. Germline loops: CDR1 SGHRS, CDR2 YFSETQ. This CDR3 contains 14 residues. The CDR3 bases are TGCGCCAGCCAAGCCCCAGGGGGAGGATACGAGCAGTACTTC. It yields the protein CASQAPGGGYEQYF.

Regarding this clone: Other DNA sequences in the sample encode the same CDR3. J is TRBJ1-4 and V is TRBV28; unclear D gene. V dropped 3 bases and J dropped 8 bases, with 4 bases sitting between them. There are 11 residues in the CDR3. CDR1 MDHEN and CDR2 SYDVKM come from the germline V gene. CDR3 nucleotides: TGTGCCAGCAGTTTGGAGGAAAAACTGTTTTTT. It is translated as CASSLEEKLFF.

The chain recombines TRBV6-5 with TRBJ2-1; D is uncertain. The CDR3 is 13 amino acids. V gave up 0 bases and J gave up 9 bases, with 9 bases separating them. Germline lookup yields CDR1 MNHEY and CDR2 SVGAGI. The CDR3 protein is CASSYSEGREQFF. As DNA, the CDR3 is TGTGCCAGCAGTTACTCTGAAGGACGTGAGCAGTTCTTC.

The DNA of the CDR3 is TGCGCCAGCAGGTTTGGAATCGAGACCCAGTACTTC. It codes for CASRFGIETQYF. The V and J genes are TRBV5-1 and TRBJ2-5; D unresolved. CDR1 SGHRS and CDR2 YFSETQ come from the germline V gene. This CDR3 is 12 amino acids long. Trimming cost V 5 bases and J 5 bases, with 10 bases left between them.

The genes are TRBV6-1 and TRBJ1-2; 7 nucleotides match TRBD1. The germline V gene has CDR1 MNHNS and CDR2 SASEGT. Trimming at V came to 2 bases and at J to 7 bases, leaving 7 bases not matched to a gene. The CDR3 length is 14 residues. In nucleotides, the CDR3 is TGTGCCAGCAGTGAATTATGGACAGGTGGTGGCTACACCTTC. Encoded protein: CASSELWTGGGYTF.

The CDR3 here is CAWRDIGTEAFF. CDR3 coding DNA: TGTGCCTGGCGGGACATCGGGACTGAAGCTTTCTTT. This chain joins TRBV30 and TRBJ1-1; possibly TRBD1 for D (6 bases). The germline gives CDR1 GTSNPN, CDR2 SVGIG (reference sequence). The CDR3 runs to 12 residues. V gave up 5 bases and J gave up 5 bases, with 12 bases separating them.

The chain combines TRBV29-1 with TRBJ2-5, with TRBD1 identical over 11 bases. The germline V gene encodes CDR1 SQVTM and CDR2 ANQGSEA. V lost 6 bases, J lost 5 bases, and 11 bases stayed unmatched. The CDR3 is made up of 15 amino acids. CDR3 protein: CSVEPPGQGAETQYF. The CDR3 coding sequence is TGCAGCGTCGAACCCCCCGGACAGGGGGCCGAGACCCAGTACTTC.

The chain carries TRBV9 and TRBJ1-5; 7 bases agree with TRBD1. The CDR3 consists of 19 residues. Germline V gene lookup returns CDR1 SGDLS and CDR2 YYNGEE. V dropped 1 base and J dropped 3; count of bases not matched to a gene: 16. CDR3 in amino acids: CASSVTSAKAQGNNQPQHF. DNA for the CDR3: TGTGCCAGCAGCGTAACTTCTGCGAAGGCACAGGGGAACAATCAGCCCCAGCATTTT.

The genes are TRBV7-8 and TRBJ2-5; 7 bases are a match to TRBD1. This CDR3 is 16 amino acids long. The V segment lost 5 bases and the J segment 0 bases; nucleotides outside the gene matches: 9. Germline values: CDR1 SGHVS, CDR2 FQNEAQ. CDR3 sequence (DNA): TGTGCCAGCAGCCAGGGGGAGTCGGGACACCAAGAGACCCAGTACTTC. It encodes CASSQGESGHQETQYF.

V is TRBV7-6 and J is TRBJ2-3; D perhaps matches TRBD2 (6 bases). CDR1 SGHVS and CDR2 FNYEAQ come from the germline V gene. V dropped 5 bases and J dropped 4 bases, with 13 bases sitting between them. The CDR3 consists of 14 residues. The CDR3 DNA sequence: TGTGCCAGCAGCCCCACTATAGCGGCAGATACGCAGTATTTT. Translating it yields CASSPTIAADTQYF.

The chain is built from TRBV4-3 and TRBJ2-2; D uncertain. Trimming pared 0 bases from V and 4 bases from J, leaving 15 bases between. CDR3 length equals 17 residues. Germline V gene data show CDR1 as LGHNA and CDR2 as YSLEER. The CDR3 bases are TGCGCCAGCAGCCAAGAGATTTCTTTGGCACGCACCGGGGAGCTGTTTTTT. Translating it yields CASSQEISLARTGELFF.

The CDR3 here is CASSPYLRGGGYTF. The CDR3 nucleotides read TGTGCCAGCAGCCCTTACCTCCGGGGAGGTGGCTACACCTTC. The rearrangement links TRBV5-6 to TRBJ1-2, with no clear D. Trimming left V 4 bases short and J 7 bases short, with 17 bases between. Germline V gives CDR1 SGHDT, CDR2 YYEEEE. The CDR3 sequence is 14 residues long.

A word on this clone: This same CDR3 is encoded by further DNA sequences in the sample. The J gene is TRBJ2-1, the V gene TRBV29-1, with no clear D. Trimming cost V 4 bases and J 8 bases, with 3 bases left between them. Germline V CDR1 and CDR2: SQVTM, ANQGSEA. CDR3 length: 9 residues. Here the CDR3 DNA reads TGCAGCGTTGGGGATGAGCAGTTCTTC. The encoded protein is CSVGDEQFF.

This clone was detected a few times. V and J are TRBV7-9 and TRBJ2-1, with TRBD2 matching over 10 bases. Germline-derived CDR1 and CDR2 are SEHNR and FQNEAQ (reference sequence). The CDR3 is 15 residues long. The trim removed 4 bases at V and 8 bases at J, leaving 8 bases unmatched. The CDR3: CASSSYSGRFDEQFF. CDR3 in DNA: TGTGCCAGCAGCTCCTATAGCGGGAGGTTTGATGAGCAGTTCTTC.

The chain carries TRBV2 and TRBJ1-2; D call uncertain. The CDR3 contains 13 residues. V lost 2 bases and J 6 bases, leaving 10 bases between the germline ends. In germline, CDR1 is SNHLY, CDR2 FYNNEI. CDR3 in amino acids: CASSELRADGYTF. The CDR3, as DNA: TGTGCCAGCAGTGAACTTAGGGCGGATGGCTACACCTTC.

This clone was counted a few times. V usage is TRBV7-6 and J usage is TRBJ1-5; D unresolved. CDR3 size: 14 residues. Germline V lookup: CDR1 SGHVS, CDR2 FNYEAQ. V dropped 4 bases and J dropped 11 bases, with 18 bases sitting between them. This chain's CDR3 is CASSSDTFSQSQHF. The CDR3 DNA reads TGTGCCAGCAGCTCCGACACCTTCTCCCAGTCCCAGCATTTT. Based on the CDR3 plus reference TRBV7-6 and TRBJ1-5, the full variable domain is GAGVSQSPRYKVTKRGQDVALRCDPISGHVSLYWYRQALGQGPEFLTYFNYEAQQDKSGLPNDRFSAERPEGSISTLTIQRTEQRDSAMYRCASSSDTFSQSQHFGDGTRLSIL.

Worth noting for this clone: The junction departs from germline at one end; a sequencing error may be responsible. V and J are TRBV4-2 and TRBJ2-3; TRBD2 matches 11 bases. This CDR3 spans 12 amino acids. CDR1 and CDR2 from the germline V gene are LGHNA and YNFKEQ. CDR3 loop: CASSQSSGGPSF. CDR3 DNA sequence: TGTGCCAGCAGCCAATCTAGCGGGGGGCCGAGTTTT.

The genes are TRBV11-3 and TRBJ2-1; D is tentatively TRBD1 or TRBD2 (5 bases each). CDR1 and CDR2 from the germline V gene are SGHNT and YENEEA. Trimming took off 0 bases at V and 9 bases at J, with 12 bases between the two ends. CDR3 size: 14 residues. CDR3 residues: CASSLDLRDAEQFF. The CDR3 nucleotides read TGTGCCAGCAGCTTAGATCTCAGGGACGCTGAGCAGTTCTTC.

The chain uses TRBV19 and TRBJ2-2; D not resolved. Trimming took off 1 base at V and 7 bases at J, with 16 bases between the two ends. The germline gives CDR1 LNHDA, CDR2 SQIVND (reference sequence). The CDR3 contains 16 residues. The CDR3 sequence: CASSIGGVNTGGELFF. In DNA form, the CDR3 reads TGTGCCAGTAGTATAGGCGGTGTAAATACCGGCGGGGAGCTGTTTTTT.

The gene calls are TRBV9 and TRBJ2-5; the match to TRBD1 covers 7 bases. V dropped 0 bases and J dropped 2; count of bases not matched to a gene: 7. This CDR3 comprises 16 residues. Germline assignment: CDR1 SGDLS and CDR2 YYNGEE. CDR3 DNA: TGTGCCAGCAGCGTAGGAAAGGGGGCGCGGCAAGAGACCCAGTACTTC. The encoded protein is CASSVGKGARQETQYF. The whole variable domain, remainder taken from reference TRBV9 and TRBJ2-5, is DSGVTQTPKHLITATGQRVTLRCSPRSGDLSVYWYQQSLDQGLQFLIQYYNGEERAKGNILERFSAQQFPDLHSELNLSSLELGDSALYFCASSVGKGARQETQYFGPGTRLLVL.

The rearrangement joins TRBV7-9 to TRBJ1-1; a possible D gene is TRBD1 (5 bases). V lost 11 bases, J lost 0 bases, and 10 bases lay in between. Germline-derived CDR1 and CDR2 are SEHNR and FQNEAQ (reference sequence). The CDR3 consists of 12 residues. The CDR3 is CAWDVLNTEAFF. In DNA form, the CDR3 reads TGTGCCTGGGACGTACTGAACACTGAAGCTTTCTTT. Looking up the rest from reference TRBV7-9 and TRBJ1-1 gives the full variable domain: DTGVSQNPRHKITKRGQNVTFRCDPISEHNRLYWYRQTLGQGPEFLTYFQNEAQLEKSRLLSDRFSAERPKGSFSTLEIQRTEQGDSAMYLCAWDVLNTEAFFGQGTRLTVV.

In DNA form, the CDR3 reads TGTGCCAGCAGCTTAGTTGTGGCATCTGGGGCCAACGTCCTGACTTTC. Its protein product is CASSLVVASGANVLTF. The chain links TRBV5-5 to TRBJ2-6; D ambiguous. The CDR3 spans 16 residues. The V gene's germline CDR1 is SGHKS and CDR2 YYEKEE (reference sequence). Trimming took off 2 bases at V and 1 base at J, with 10 bases between the two ends.

The CDR3 nucleotides read TGTGCCAGCAGCGTCTCTAGCGGGGGGTACAATGAGCAGTTCTTC. It codes for CASSVSSGGYNEQFF. The V gene is TRBV9, the J gene TRBJ2-1; the match to TRBD2 covers 11 bases. Losses at the gene ends were 2 bases for V and 4 bases for J; bases not matched to a gene: 2. The CDR3 extends over 15 amino acids. Germline CDR1 is SGDLS and CDR2 is YYNGEE.

The chain recombines TRBV5-5 with TRBJ1-2; TRBD1 is a possible D gene (6 bases). The CDR3 runs 15 residues. The V gene lost 4 bases and the J gene lost 8 bases, with 21 bases spanning the gap. Germline CDR1 and CDR2: SGHKS and YYEKEE (reference sequence). The CDR3 DNA follows: TGTGCCAGCAGCACCGGACAGTACCCTTCAGGAGGCTACACCTTC. It specifies CASSTGQYPSGGYTF.

The chain carries TRBV6-5 and TRBJ1-5, with D perhaps matching TRBD1 (5 bases). The CDR3 is made up of 13 amino acids. In germline, CDR1 is MNHEY, CDR2 SVGAGI. V was cut by 6 bases and J by 6 bases, with 12 bases left in between. CDR3 in DNA: TGTGCCAGCAGGCCACAGGAGAGTCAGCCCCAGCATTTT. Translated, it gives CASRPQESQPQHF.

V and J are TRBV7-2 and TRBJ2-1, with 8 bases lining up with TRBD2. Trimming took 7 bases from V and 2 from J; bases not matched to a gene: 7. Germline assignment: CDR1 SGHTA and CDR2 FQGNSA. The CDR3 is made up of 15 amino acids. The CDR3 nucleotides read TGTGCCAGCATCCCCAGCGGGAGACCCTACAATGAGCAGTTCTTC. Its translation is CASIPSGRPYNEQFF.